The present entry profiles one TCR beta chain with its context. The antigen it recognizes is unknown. Per-base quality was not reported, and no clone a single base away is much larger than it. This specimen comes from a study of CD8 T cells in Susac syndrome (dated by TCRdb to about 2019). Background for the entire study: Of the Susac syndrome patients who were sequenced, six had clinically active disease and fewer than ten were in clinical remission. Susac syndrome patients were therapy-naive, on corticosteroids (some also receiving IVIg), or on IVIg alone at blood withdrawal. The study used repertoire sequencing to test whether antigen drove CD8+ T cell activation and differentiation in Susac syndrome. What the research found in general, with its limitations: The number of individuals in the TCR sequencing and HLA analysis was recognized as being relatively small. No clonal expansion was detected in the CD4+ T cell repertoire of Susac syndrome patients.

Peripheral blood CD8+ and CD4+ T cells from healthy donors, Susac syndrome patients and multiple sclerosis patients were profiled using high-throughput TCR beta sequencing. The Susac syndrome patients fulfilled recently defined diagnostic criteria for either definite or probable disease. CD8+ TEMRA cells were enriched by FACS, while bulk CD8+ and CD4+ T cells were purified by magnetic negative isolation. Blood was collected in EDTA tubes and processed within 24 hours, with PBMCs isolated through density gradient centrifugation. PBMCs intended for TCR sequencing were cryopreserved in liquid nitrogen and were subsequently thawed in a 37 degrees C water bath. The sorted or isolated CD4+, CD8+ and CD8+ TEMRA cells reached a purity of at least 90%. The CDR1 and CDR2 encoded by the germline V gene (reference sequence) are LNHNV and YYDKDF. From cysteine to phenylalanine, the CDR3 is 16 amino acids long. Just CDR3 DNA is preserved here, 48 bases in frame from base 1. Clipping removes 5 bases from V and 7 bases from J, with 12 as the unmatched junction base count.

RNA was extracted using the RNeasy kit, and roughly 0.45 to 1 ug of the RNA was reverse transcribed with random hexamers. The immunoSEQ multiplex PCR assay, which covers 54 Vbeta and 13 Jbeta segments, was used to amplify TCR beta CDR3 regions. PCR amplification bias was corrected using a synthetic template baseline for primer optimization and computational correction. From the authors' description of their analysis: Reads were annotated to V, D and J genes according to IMGT and were analyzed with immunoSEQ Analyzer, with only productive sequences retained. Clonality was calculated as one minus the Shannon entropy normalized by log2 of the number of productive unique sequences. Public and private clones were assessed among the 100 most prevalent clones of each patient and control. Clones were defined as Susac-specific when absent from the healthy and MS cohorts, from over 950 published viral clones and from other ImmuneACCESS disease sequences. TCRdb ran its own pipeline on the public reads, namely fastp trimming at Q25 and MiXCR clone calling, and kept in-frame beta chains. When rows share a CDR3 protein, they turn into one entry using the most common DNA and genes. The V and J calls and clone size are TCRdb's, not the authors'. This sample lists more than 150,000 distinct CDR3 sequences; 85% to 95% were detected once. Together, the top ten hold 0.15% to 0.2% of the sample.

This chain is built from TRBV15 and TRBJ1-5; 9 central nucleotides agree with TRBD1. The TCR comes from a human donor with Susac syndrome. Source material: CD4+ T cells from PBMCs. CDR3 protein: CATSVRQGEFGQPQHF. The DNA sequence is as follows: TGTGCCACCAGCGTTAGACAGGGGGAGTTTGGGCAGCCCCAGCATTTT.